A single sample is the source of the 22 T cell receptor beta chains below, sequenced in a study of blood T cell repertoires in COVID-19. Sequencing used immunoSEQ multiplex PCR; TCRdb keeps in-frame clones, though not all of them. The sample has tens of thousands of clones; 75% to 85% are singletons. Sequencing was done on a sample of peripheral blood. The receptor set was obtained from a woman aged 70-85 years with acute or convalescent COVID-19.

The gene calls are TRBV18 and TRBJ2-7; 10 nucleotides match TRBD1. Trimming took 2 bases from V and 3 from J; bases not matched to a gene: 1. The CDR3 is made up of 14 amino acids. The germline V gene has CDR1 KGHSH and CDR2 LQKENI. The CDR3 DNA sequence: TGTGCCAGCTCACCAGGGGACAGGGGCTACGAGCAGTACTTC. Residues: CASSPGDRGYEQYF.

This clone was detected once. The V gene is TRBV6-2 or TRBV6-3, the J gene TRBJ2-1; 10 bases are shared with TRBD2. The J segment lost 8 bases and the V segment lost 0 bases, leaving 7 bases of the junction unmatched. CDR1 and CDR2 from the germline V gene are MNHEY and SVGEGT. The CDR3 is 16 amino acids. The CDR3 bases are TGTGCCAGCAGTTACTCTCAGCGGGGGGGCCCGGATGAGCAGTTCTTC. This translates into CASSYSQRGGPDEQFF.

This clone was detected a few times. The rearrangement uses TRBV6-2 or TRBV6-3 and TRBJ1-2; D not certain. The length of the CDR3 is 14 residues. CDR1 is MNHEY, CDR2 SVGEGT, per germline. Between the trimmed V and J ends, which lost 2 bases and 2 bases, there was a span of 9 bases. Here the CDR3 DNA reads TGTGCCAGCAGTTACCTCGGGAGAAACTATGGCTACACCTTC. Translated: CASSYLGRNYGYTF.

The CDR3 region is CASSPAGRIEAFF. The CDR3 region has the DNA TGTGCCAGCAGCCCAGCGGGGCGGATTGAAGCTTTCTTT. J is TRBJ1-1 and V is TRBV11-2, with D possibly being TRBD1 (5 bases). Germline loops: CDR1 SGHAT, CDR2 FQNNGV. The CDR3 consists of 13 residues. Trimming stripped 5 bases from V and 7 bases from J, with 14 bases between. The full variable domain, in which reference TRBV11-2 and TRBJ1-1 provide the parts outside the CDR3, is EAGVAQSPRYKIIEKRQSVAFWCNPISGHATLYWYQQILGQGPKLLIQFQNNGVVDDSQLPKDRFSAERLKGVDSTLKIQPAKLEDSAVYLCASSPAGRIEAFFGQGTRLTVV.

In this sample, this clone turned up once. V is TRBV5-1 and J is TRBJ1-1, with TRBD1 identical over 8 bases. Germline CDR1 reads SGHRS; CDR2 reads YFSETQ. The J segment lost 1 base and the V segment lost 3 bases, leaving 11 bases of the junction unmatched. This CDR3 is 17 amino acids long. CDR3 sequence (DNA): TGCGCCAGCAGCTCTCTGGGGACAGGAACCTCGAACACTGAAGCTTTCTTT. It translates to CASSSLGTGTSNTEAFF.

This rearrangement joins TRBV12-3 or TRBV12-4 to TRBJ1-5; tentatively, D is TRBD1 (5 bases). V was cut by 6 bases and J by 5 bases, with 11 bases left in between. The CDR3 spans 13 residues. CDR3 sequence reads: CASRGPGHQPQHF. The CDR3 DNA reads as TGTGCCAGCAGGGGGCCAGGTCATCAGCCCCAGCATTTT.

This chain uses TRBV12-3 or TRBV12-4 with TRBJ1-2, with D perhaps matching TRBD1 (5 bases). Trimming shortened V by 6 bases and J by 8 bases, and 13 bases separated the two germline ends. The CDR3 length is 12 residues. CDR3 in amino acids: CASRTAGLGYTF. The CDR3 region has the DNA TGTGCCAGCAGGACAGCAGGGTTAGGCTACACCTTC.

The V and J genes are TRBV6-6 and TRBJ1-1; 9 bases are a match to TRBD1. This CDR3 has 16 residues. The ends lost 5 bases at V and 4 bases at J; junction bases unmatched: 11. Per germline, CDR1 MNHNY and CDR2 SVGAGI (reference sequence). In DNA, the CDR3 is TGTGCCAGCAGTCGACTACTTGGACAGGGGATCACTGAAGCTTTCTTT. Translating it yields CASSRLLGQGITEAFF.

The chain combines TRBV15 with TRBJ1-6; 7 bases are shared with TRBD1. The J segment lost 7 bases and the V segment lost 6 bases, leaving 6 bases of the junction unmatched. Germline CDR1 and CDR2: LNHNV and YYDKDF (reference sequence). CDR3 length equals 14 residues. The CDR3 loop is CATSPTGNNSPLHF. The DNA for the CDR3 is TGTGCCACCAGTCCGACAGGGAACAATTCACCCCTCCACTTT.

This chain connects TRBV5-4 to TRBJ2-2; D may be TRBD2 (6 bases). CDR3 size: 13 residues. V was clipped by 4 bases and J by 3 bases, with 7 bases between them. Germline V CDR1 and CDR2: SGHNT, YYREEE (reference sequence). The CDR3: CASSREYTGELFF. The CDR3 coding sequence is TGTGCCAGCAGCCGGGAGTACACCGGGGAGCTGTTTTTT.

The chain couples TRBV27 to TRBJ2-3; 8 bases match TRBD1. Per germline, CDR1 MNHEY and CDR2 SMNVEV (reference sequence). The CDR3 extends over 14 amino acids. The ends lost 11 bases at V and 2 bases at J; junction bases unmatched: 9. Written as DNA, the CDR3 is TGTGCCGCCGCCTTCAGGGGGCTCACAGATACGCAGTATTTT. Protein product: CAAAFRGLTDTQYF.

J is TRBJ1-3 and V is TRBV13, with TRBD1 matching 10 bases. Germline lookup yields CDR1 PRHDT and CDR2 FYEKMQ (reference sequence). CDR3 length: 15 amino acids. V lost 5 bases, J lost 4 bases, and 5 bases stayed unmatched. This chain's CDR3 is CASSRDRGQGNTIYF. Here the CDR3 DNA reads TGTGCCAGCAGCCGAGACAGGGGGCAAGGAAACACCATATATTTT. Filled out from reference TRBV13 and TRBJ1-3, the complete variable domain reads AAGVIQSPRHLIKEKRETATLKCYPIPRHDTVYWYQQGPGQDPQFLISFYEKMQSDKGSIPDRFSAQQFSDYHSELNMSSLELGDSALYFCASSRDRGQGNTIYFGEGSWLTVV.

The chain employs TRBV19 and TRBJ2-1; TRBD2 agrees at 14 bases. Trimming removed 1 base from V and 7 bases from J; junction bases left unmatched: 0. Germline assignment: CDR1 LNHDA and CDR2 SQIVND (reference sequence). This CDR3 region has 15 residues. The CDR3 spells CASSIGTSGGNEQFF. The DNA of the CDR3 is TGTGCCAGTAGTATAGGGACTAGCGGGGGGAATGAGCAGTTCTTC.

This chain joins TRBV6-5 and TRBJ1-5; D is unresolved. The germline gives CDR1 MNHEY, CDR2 SVGAGI. Trimming took off 2 bases at V and 1 base at J, with 9 bases between the two ends. The CDR3 has 15 residues. This CDR3 reads CASSYAVGSNQPQHF. In nucleotides, the CDR3 is TGTGCCAGCAGTTACGCCGTGGGCAGCAATCAGCCCCAGCATTTT.

This chain connects TRBV18 to TRBJ1-1; D perhaps matches TRBD1 (6 bases). The germline gives CDR1 KGHSH, CDR2 LQKENI. Trimming shortened V by 2 bases and J by 7 bases, and 8 bases separated the two germline ends. This CDR3 has 12 amino acids. CDR3 sequence: CASSPLQGEAFF. The CDR3 nucleotides are TGTGCCAGCTCACCATTACAGGGTGAAGCTTTCTTT.

The rearrangement uses TRBV27 and TRBJ2-1, with 9 bases identical to TRBD2. The CDR3 is 14 amino acids. J was trimmed by 11 bases and V by 4 bases; bases with no gene match: 9. The V gene's germline CDR1 is MNHEY and CDR2 SMNVEV (reference sequence). The CDR3 DNA is TGTGCCAGCAGTTATGGCGGGGGGGACCTAAAGCAGTTCTTC. Protein: CASSYGGGDLKQFF.

The chain uses TRBV13 and TRBJ2-3, with D possibly TRBD2 on 6 matching bases. CDR1 PRHDT and CDR2 FYEKMQ come from the germline V gene (reference sequence). The CDR3 has 12 amino acids. With 6 bases removed from V and 9 bases from J, the gap between germline ends came to 13 bases. The CDR3 here is CASRPRLGTQYF. The CDR3 nucleotides are TGTGCCAGCAGACCCAGACTAGGAACGCAGTATTTT.

This clone was observed a handful of times. The chain carries TRBV11-2 and TRBJ1-1; TRBD1 aligns across 7 bases. Germline CDR1 and CDR2: SGHAT and FQNNGV. J was trimmed by 4 bases and V by 7 bases; bases with no gene match: 12. The length of the CDR3 is 15 residues. CDR3 residues: CASNPGGGPGTEAFF. The DNA for the CDR3 is TGTGCCAGCAACCCGGGAGGGGGCCCGGGCACTGAAGCTTTCTTT. The variable domain in full, with the rest retrieved from reference TRBV11-2 and TRBJ1-1, is EAGVAQSPRYKIIEKRQSVAFWCNPISGHATLYWYQQILGQGPKLLIQFQNNGVVDDSQLPKDRFSAERLKGVDSTLKIQPAKLEDSAVYLCASNPGGGPGTEAFFGQGTRLTVV.

A few counts support this clone. The J gene is TRBJ1-2, the V gene TRBV18, with TRBD1 matching 11 bases. The CDR3 runs to 15 residues. Germline values: CDR1 KGHSH, CDR2 LQKENI. V lost 5 bases and J lost 2; bases outside the gene matches: 4. The CDR3 nucleotides are TGTGCCAGCTCAACGGACAGGGGGCTGAACTATGGCTACACCTTC. Protein sequence: CASSTDRGLNYGYTF.

The chain employs TRBV7-9 and TRBJ2-2; 12 bases align to TRBD2. Germline-derived CDR1 and CDR2 are SEHNR and FQNEAQ (reference sequence). V shed 5 bases and J 1 base; nucleotides not matched to a gene: 5. The CDR3 length is 17 residues. DNA of the CDR3: TGTGCCAGCAGCCCGAGGACTAGCGGGGTGAACACCGGGGAGCTGTTTTTT. Translated, it gives CASSPRTSGVNTGELFF.

The gene calls are TRBV4-1 and TRBJ1-5, with a weak D call TRBD1 (5 bases). CDR3 size: 15 residues. CDR1 and CDR2 (germline): MGHRA, YSYEKL. Trimming removed 5 bases from V and 6 bases from J, with 17 bases in between. The CDR3 nucleotides read TGCGCCAGCAGCTTCTCCGCGACAGCCGGTCAGCCCCAGCATTTT. It codes for CASSFSATAGQPQHF.

CDR3 nucleotides: TGTGCCAGCAGCTCCAAACTAGCGGGGGAGACCCAGTACTTC. Translation: CASSSKLAGETQYF. The V and J genes are TRBV7-9 and TRBJ2-5; 10 positions agree with TRBD2. The CDR3 has 14 residues. Trimming cost V 4 bases and J 5 bases; bases outside gene matches: 4. Germline CDR1 is SEHNR and CDR2 is FQNEAQ (reference sequence).